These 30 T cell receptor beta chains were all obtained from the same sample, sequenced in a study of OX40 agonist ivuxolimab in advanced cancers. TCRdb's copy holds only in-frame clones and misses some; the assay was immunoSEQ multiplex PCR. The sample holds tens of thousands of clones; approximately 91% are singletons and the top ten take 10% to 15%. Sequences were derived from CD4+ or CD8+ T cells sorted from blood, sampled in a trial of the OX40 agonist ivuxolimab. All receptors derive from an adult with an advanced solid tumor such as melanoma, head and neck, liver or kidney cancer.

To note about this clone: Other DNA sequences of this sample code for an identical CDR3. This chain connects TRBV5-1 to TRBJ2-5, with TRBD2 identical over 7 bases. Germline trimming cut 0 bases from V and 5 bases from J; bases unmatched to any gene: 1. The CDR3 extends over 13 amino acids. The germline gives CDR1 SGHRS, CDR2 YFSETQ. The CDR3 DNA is TGCGCCAGCAGCTTGGAGGGAGGGGAGACCCAGTACTTC. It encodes CASSLEGGETQYF. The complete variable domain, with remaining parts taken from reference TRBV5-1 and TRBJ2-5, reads KAGVTQTPRYLIKTRGQQVTLSCSPISGHRSVSWYQQTPGQGLQFLFEYFSETQRNKGNFPGRFSGRQFSNSRSEMNVSTLELGDSALYLCASSLEGGETQYFGPGTRLLVL.

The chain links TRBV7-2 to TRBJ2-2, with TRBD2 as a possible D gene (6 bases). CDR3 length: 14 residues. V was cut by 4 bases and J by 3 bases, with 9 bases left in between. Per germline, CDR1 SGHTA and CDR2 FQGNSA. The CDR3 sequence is CASSSTRDTGELFF. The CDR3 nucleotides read TGTGCCAGCAGCTCGACTAGAGACACCGGGGAGCTGTTTTTT.

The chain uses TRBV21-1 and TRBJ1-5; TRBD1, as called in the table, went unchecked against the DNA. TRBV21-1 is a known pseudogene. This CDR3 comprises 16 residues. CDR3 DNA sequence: TGTGCCAGCAGCAGTGGGGACAGGGGAAGCAATCAGCCCCAGCATTTT. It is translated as CASSSGDRGSNQPQHF.

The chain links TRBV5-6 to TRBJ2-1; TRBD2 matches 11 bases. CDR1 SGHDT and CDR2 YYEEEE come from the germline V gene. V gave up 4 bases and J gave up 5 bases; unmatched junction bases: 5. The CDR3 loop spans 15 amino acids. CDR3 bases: TGTGCCAGCAGCCGTCATAGCGGGGGGGACAATGAGCAGTTCTTC. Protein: CASSRHSGGDNEQFF.

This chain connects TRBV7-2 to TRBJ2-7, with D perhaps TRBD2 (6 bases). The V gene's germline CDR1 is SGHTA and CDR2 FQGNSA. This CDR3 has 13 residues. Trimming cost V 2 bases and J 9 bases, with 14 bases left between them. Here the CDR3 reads CASSLMEGPGQYF. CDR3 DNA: TGTGCCAGCAGCTTAATGGAGGGCCCCGGGCAGTACTTC.

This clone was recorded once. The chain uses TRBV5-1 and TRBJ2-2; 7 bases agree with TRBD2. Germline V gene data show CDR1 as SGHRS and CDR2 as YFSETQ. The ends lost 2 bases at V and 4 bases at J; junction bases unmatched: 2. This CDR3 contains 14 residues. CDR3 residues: CASSFTSATGELFF. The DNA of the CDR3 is TGCGCCAGCAGCTTCACTAGCGCCACCGGGGAGCTGTTTTTT.

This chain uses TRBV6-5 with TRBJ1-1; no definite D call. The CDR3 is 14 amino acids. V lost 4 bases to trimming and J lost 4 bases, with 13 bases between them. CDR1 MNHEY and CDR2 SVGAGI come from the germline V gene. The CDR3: CASSLNLHITEAFF. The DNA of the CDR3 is TGTGCCAGCAGTTTGAACCTTCACATCACTGAAGCTTTCTTT.

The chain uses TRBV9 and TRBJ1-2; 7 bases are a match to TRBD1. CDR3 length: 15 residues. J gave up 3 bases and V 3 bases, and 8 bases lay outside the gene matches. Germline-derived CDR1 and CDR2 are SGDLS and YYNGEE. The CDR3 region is CASSAGTDGYYGYTF. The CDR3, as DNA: TGTGCCAGCAGCGCTGGGACAGATGGCTACTATGGCTACACCTTC. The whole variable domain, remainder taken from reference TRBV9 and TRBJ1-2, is DSGVTQTPKHLITATGQRVTLRCSPRSGDLSVYWYQQSLDQGLQFLIQYYNGEERAKGNILERFSAQQFPDLHSELNLSSLELGDSALYFCASSAGTDGYYGYTFGSGTRLTVV.

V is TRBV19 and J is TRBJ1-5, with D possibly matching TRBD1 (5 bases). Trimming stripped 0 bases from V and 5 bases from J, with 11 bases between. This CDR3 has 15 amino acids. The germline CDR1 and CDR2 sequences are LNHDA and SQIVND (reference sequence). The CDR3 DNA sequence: TGTGCCAGTAGTATAGATGGGACCGGGGATCAGCCCCAGCATTTT. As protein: CASSIDGTGDQPQHF.

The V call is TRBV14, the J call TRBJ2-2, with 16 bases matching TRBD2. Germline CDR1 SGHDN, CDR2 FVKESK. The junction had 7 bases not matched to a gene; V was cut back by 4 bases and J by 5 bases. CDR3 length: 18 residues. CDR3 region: CASSPPGTSGGGTGELFF. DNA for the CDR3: TGTGCCAGCAGCCCCCCTGGGACTAGCGGGGGGGGGACCGGGGAGCTGTTTTTT.

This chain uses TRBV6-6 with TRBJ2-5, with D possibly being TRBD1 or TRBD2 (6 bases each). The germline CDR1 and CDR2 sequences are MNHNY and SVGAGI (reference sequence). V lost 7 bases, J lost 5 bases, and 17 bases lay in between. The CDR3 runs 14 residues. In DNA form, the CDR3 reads TGTGCCAGCACCCCTGGGGGGCTGTGGGAGACCCAGTACTTC. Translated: CASTPGGLWETQYF.

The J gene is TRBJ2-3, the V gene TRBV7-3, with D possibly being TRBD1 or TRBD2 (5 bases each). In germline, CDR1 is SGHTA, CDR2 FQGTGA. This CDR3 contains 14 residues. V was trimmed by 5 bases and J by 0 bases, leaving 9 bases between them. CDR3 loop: CASSRWGSTDTQYF. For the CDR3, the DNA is TGTGCCAGCAGCCGCTGGGGGAGCACAGATACGCAGTATTTT.

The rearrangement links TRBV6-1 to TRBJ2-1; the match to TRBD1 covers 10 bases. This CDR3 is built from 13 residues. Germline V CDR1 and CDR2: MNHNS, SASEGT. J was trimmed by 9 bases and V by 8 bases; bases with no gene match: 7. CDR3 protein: CASSDRGRGEQFF. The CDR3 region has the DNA TGTGCCAGCTCTGACAGGGGGCGCGGTGAGCAGTTCTTC.

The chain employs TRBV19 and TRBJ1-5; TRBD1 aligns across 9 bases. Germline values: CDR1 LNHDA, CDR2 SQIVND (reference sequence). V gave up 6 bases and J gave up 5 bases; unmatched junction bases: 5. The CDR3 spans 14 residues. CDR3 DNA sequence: TGTGCCAGTAGGGACAGGGGATGGGATCAGCCCCAGCATTTT. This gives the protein CASRDRGWDQPQHF.

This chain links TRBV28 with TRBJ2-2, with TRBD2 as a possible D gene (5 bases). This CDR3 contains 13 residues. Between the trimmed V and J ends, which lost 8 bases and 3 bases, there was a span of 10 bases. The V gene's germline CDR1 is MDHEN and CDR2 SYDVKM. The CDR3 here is CASGRIDTGELFF. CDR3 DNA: TGTGCCAGCGGGAGAATTGACACCGGGGAGCTGTTTTTT. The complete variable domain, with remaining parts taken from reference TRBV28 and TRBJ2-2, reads DVKVTQSSRYLVKRTGEKVFLECVQDMDHENMFWYRQDPGLGLRLIYFSYDVKMKEKGDIPEGYSVSREKKERFSLILESASTNQTSMYLCASGRIDTGELFFGEGSRLTVL.

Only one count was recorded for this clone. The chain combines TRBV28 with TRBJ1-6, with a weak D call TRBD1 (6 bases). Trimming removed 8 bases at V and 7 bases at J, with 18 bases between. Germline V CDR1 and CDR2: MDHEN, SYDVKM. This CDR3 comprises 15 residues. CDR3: CASAPAGANNSPLHF. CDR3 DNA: TGTGCCAGCGCCCCCGCGGGGGCGAACAATTCACCCCTCCACTTT.

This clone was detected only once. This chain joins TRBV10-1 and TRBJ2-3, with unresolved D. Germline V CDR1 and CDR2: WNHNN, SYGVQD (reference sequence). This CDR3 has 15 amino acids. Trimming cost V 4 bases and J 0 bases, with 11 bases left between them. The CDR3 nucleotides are TGCGCCAGCAGTGGGCCCTCGGGTAGCACAGATACGCAGTATTTT. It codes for CASSGPSGSTDTQYF.

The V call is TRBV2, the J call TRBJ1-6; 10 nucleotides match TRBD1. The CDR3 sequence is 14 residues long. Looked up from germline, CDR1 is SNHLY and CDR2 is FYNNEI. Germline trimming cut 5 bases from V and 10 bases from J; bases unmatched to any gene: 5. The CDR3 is CASSRDRGNSPLHF. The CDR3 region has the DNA TGTGCCAGCAGTCGGGACAGGGGAAACTCACCCCTCCACTTT.

The CDR3 DNA follows: TGCGCCAGCAGCTTTGACGGTTGGGAGACCCAGTACTTC. Translated, it gives CASSFDGWETQYF. The gene calls are TRBV5-1 and TRBJ2-5, with D uncertain. V lost 2 bases to trimming and J lost 5 bases, with 10 bases between them. The germline CDR1 and CDR2 sequences are SGHRS and YFSETQ. The CDR3 extends over 13 amino acids.

The CDR3 nucleotides read TGCGCCAGCAGCCGGGGTCCAGGGATACAAGATACGCAGTATTTT. Its protein is CASSRGPGIQDTQYF. This chain links TRBV5-1 with TRBJ2-3; D could derive from TRBD1 or TRBD2 (5 bases each). Trimming took off 4 bases at V and 5 bases at J, with 17 bases between the two ends. The CDR3 runs 15 residues. From germline, CDR1 is SGHRS and CDR2 YFSETQ. The full variable domain, rest sourced from reference TRBV5-1 and TRBJ2-3, is KAGVTQTPRYLIKTRGQQVTLSCSPISGHRSVSWYQQTPGQGLQFLFEYFSETQRNKGNFPGRFSGRQFSNSRSEMNVSTLELGDSALYLCASSRGPGIQDTQYFGPGTRLTVL.

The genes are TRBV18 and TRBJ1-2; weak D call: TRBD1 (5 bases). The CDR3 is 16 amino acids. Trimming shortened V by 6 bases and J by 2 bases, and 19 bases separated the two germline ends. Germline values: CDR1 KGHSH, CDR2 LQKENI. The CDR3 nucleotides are TGTGCCAGCTCCCTCGTATTAAGGGACGGGAACTATGGCTACACCTTC. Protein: CASSLVLRDGNYGYTF.

CDR3 loop: CASSIQDSSSYNSPLHF. The CDR3 DNA is TGTGCCAGCAGCATCCAGGACAGTTCGAGCTATAATTCACCCCTCCACTTT. V gene TRBV21-1 combines with J gene TRBJ1-6; no DNA check was done on the table's D call, TRBD1. TRBV21-1 is a pseudogene. The CDR3 runs 17 residues.

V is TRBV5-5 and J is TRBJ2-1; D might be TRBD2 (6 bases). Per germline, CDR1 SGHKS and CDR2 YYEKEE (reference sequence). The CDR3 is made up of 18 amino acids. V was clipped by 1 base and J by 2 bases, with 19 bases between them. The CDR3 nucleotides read TGTGCCAGCAGCTTGAGTACAATCACTAGCCCCACCTACAATGAGCAGTTCTTC. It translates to CASSLSTITSPTYNEQFF.

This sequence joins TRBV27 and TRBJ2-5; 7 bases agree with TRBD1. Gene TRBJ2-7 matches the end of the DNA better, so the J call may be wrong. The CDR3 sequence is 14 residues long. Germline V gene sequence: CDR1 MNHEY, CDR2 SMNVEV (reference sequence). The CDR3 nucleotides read TGTGCCAGCAGTTTAGAGGGACAGACCTACGAGCAGTACTTC. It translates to CASSLEGQTYEQYF.

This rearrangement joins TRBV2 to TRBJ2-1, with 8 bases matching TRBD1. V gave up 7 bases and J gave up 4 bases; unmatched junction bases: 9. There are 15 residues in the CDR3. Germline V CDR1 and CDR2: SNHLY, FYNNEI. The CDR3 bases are TGTGCCAGCAATTTCATGGGACAGGATTACAATGAGCAGTTCTTC. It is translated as CASNFMGQDYNEQFF. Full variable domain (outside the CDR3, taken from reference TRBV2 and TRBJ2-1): EPEVTQTPSHQVTQMGQEVILRCVPISNHLYFYWYRQILGQKVEFLVSFYNNEISEKSEIFDDQFSVERPDGSNFTLKIRSTKLEDSAMYFCASNFMGQDYNEQFFGPGTRLTVL.

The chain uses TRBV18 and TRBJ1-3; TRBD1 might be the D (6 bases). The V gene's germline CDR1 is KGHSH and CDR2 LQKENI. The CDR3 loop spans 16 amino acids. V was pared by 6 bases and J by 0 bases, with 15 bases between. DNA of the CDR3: TGTGCCAGCTCCCCTCGACAGGTGAGCTCTGGAAACACCATATATTTT. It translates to CASSPRQVSSGNTIYF.

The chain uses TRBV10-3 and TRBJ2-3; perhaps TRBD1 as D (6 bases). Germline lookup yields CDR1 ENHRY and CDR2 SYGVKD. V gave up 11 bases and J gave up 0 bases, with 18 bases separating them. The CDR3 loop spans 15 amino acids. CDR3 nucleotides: TGTGCCGCGAGAGGGGGTCTTGAAAGCACAGATACGCAGTATTTT. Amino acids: CAARGGLESTDTQYF.

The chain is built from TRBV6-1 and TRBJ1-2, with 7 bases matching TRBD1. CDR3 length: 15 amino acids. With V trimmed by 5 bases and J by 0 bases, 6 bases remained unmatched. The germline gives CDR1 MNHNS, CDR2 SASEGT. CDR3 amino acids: CASSSHRGSNYGYTF. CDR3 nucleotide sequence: TGTGCCAGCAGTTCGCACAGGGGCTCTAACTATGGCTACACCTTC.

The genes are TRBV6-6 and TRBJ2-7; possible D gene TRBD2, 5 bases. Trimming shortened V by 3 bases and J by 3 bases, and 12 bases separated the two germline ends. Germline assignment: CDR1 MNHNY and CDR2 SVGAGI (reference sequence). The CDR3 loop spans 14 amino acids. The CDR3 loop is CASSYSGWSYEQYF. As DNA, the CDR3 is TGTGCCAGCAGTTATTCGGGGTGGAGCTACGAGCAGTACTTC.

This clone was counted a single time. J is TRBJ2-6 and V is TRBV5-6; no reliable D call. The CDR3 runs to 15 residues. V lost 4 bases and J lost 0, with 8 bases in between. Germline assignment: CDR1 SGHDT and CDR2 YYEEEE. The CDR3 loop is CASSTITSGANVLTF. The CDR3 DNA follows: TGTGCCAGCAGCACCATCACCTCTGGGGCCAACGTCCTGACTTTC.